The present TCR beta chain was sequenced within a study of CD8+CD57+ T cells in acquired aplastic anemia (dated 2018 in TCRdb). With regard to the full study: On average, sorted CD4+ and CD8+ cells yielded approximately 3 ug of extracted DNA, with a range of roughly 0.18 to 30 ug. An average of around 9.8 million reads for CD4+ cells and 11.0 million reads for CD8+ cells was obtained from healthy donor samples. The paper's findings and limits, for the study overall: Twenty-nine CD8+ CDR3 sequences were found to be shared between patients and controls, but these sequences appeared to be highly expressed in patients and within the immunodominant clones of the patients. No significant difference in CD8+ Simpson's diversity was found between patients and healthy controls (P=0.060).

This clonotype was counted at least ten times. Its antigen remains unidentified. The sample holds no much larger clone one base away, and base qualities are not on file. The study deep-sequenced TCR repertoires of sorted CD4+ and CD8+ blood T cells from severe aplastic anemia patients and healthy subjects. Ficoll-Paque density gradient centrifugation was used to isolate peripheral blood mononuclear cells. CD4+ and CD8+ T cells were sorted by FACS or magnetic beads before DNA extraction. Genomic DNA served as template for TCR beta VDJ combination and CDR3 sequence profiling. An Illumina HiSeq 2000 was the platform used for TCR repertoire sequencing. The paper's data handling went like this. Repertoire assessment relied on Simpson's diversity index, CDR3 size and DJ length profiles, and TRBV/TRBJ rearrangement plots. The most abundant DNA sequence in the deep sequencing data was taken as the immunodominant clone. CDR3 amino acid sequences were checked for sharing across subjects and were also compared against the VDJdb database and published repertoires. The public sequencing data were trimmed at Q25 with fastp and processed into clonotypes with MiXCR by TCRdb, which kept only in-frame beta chains. One record per CDR3 amino acid sequence lists the most common genes and DNA. Clone size and V and J calls follow TCRdb, not the original study. For this sample the table gives 50,000 to 65,000 distinct CDR3 sequences, of which 50% to 70% were detected only once. 2% to 2.5% of the sample is in the top ten clones.

There are 12 amino acids in the CDR3, from cysteine to phenylalanine inclusive. Only the CDR3 region is kept as DNA, spanning 36 bases read in frame from base 1. V is trimmed back by 3 bases and J by 13 bases, and the junction contains 5 bases that no gene match accounts for. CDR1 and CDR2 were assigned from the germline V gene (reference sequence) as MNHEY and SMNVEV. The chain uses TRBV27 and TRBJ2-7, with TRBD2 matching 11 junction bases. The receptor was derived from a human donor in good health, serving as a control. Specimen: sorted CD4+, CD8+, or CD8+CD57+ T cells (not recorded which) from PBMCs. CDR3 reads: CASSFASGRLYF. The sequenced DNA: TGTGCCAGCAGTTTTGCTAGCGGGAGGCTATACTTC.